The sequence of this TCR beta chain was determined in a study of blood T cell repertoires in COVID-19. At the level of the study: Collection of acute and convalescent COVID-19 samples took place in the United States, Italy and Spain. Sources were T cells, B-cell-depleted T cells, or PBMCs; the material itself was cDNA or gDNA.

Profiled with immunoSEQ multiplex PCR; TCRdb holds only in-frame clones, not every one. The sample records around 250,000 clones, over 65% being singletons. The germline CDR1 and CDR2 sequences are KGHSH and LQKENI. Between the trimmed V and J ends, which lost 6 bases and 3 bases, there was a span of 9 bases. The CDR3 contains 13 residues. The sample was peripheral blood. The source is a man in his sixties who had recovered from COVID-19. The chain uses TRBV18 and TRBJ2-1, with D possibly being TRBD2 (6 bases). The CDR3 nucleotides are TGTGCCAGCTCCGGGGGAAGCTACAATGAGCAGTTCTTC. Protein: CASSGGSYNEQFF.